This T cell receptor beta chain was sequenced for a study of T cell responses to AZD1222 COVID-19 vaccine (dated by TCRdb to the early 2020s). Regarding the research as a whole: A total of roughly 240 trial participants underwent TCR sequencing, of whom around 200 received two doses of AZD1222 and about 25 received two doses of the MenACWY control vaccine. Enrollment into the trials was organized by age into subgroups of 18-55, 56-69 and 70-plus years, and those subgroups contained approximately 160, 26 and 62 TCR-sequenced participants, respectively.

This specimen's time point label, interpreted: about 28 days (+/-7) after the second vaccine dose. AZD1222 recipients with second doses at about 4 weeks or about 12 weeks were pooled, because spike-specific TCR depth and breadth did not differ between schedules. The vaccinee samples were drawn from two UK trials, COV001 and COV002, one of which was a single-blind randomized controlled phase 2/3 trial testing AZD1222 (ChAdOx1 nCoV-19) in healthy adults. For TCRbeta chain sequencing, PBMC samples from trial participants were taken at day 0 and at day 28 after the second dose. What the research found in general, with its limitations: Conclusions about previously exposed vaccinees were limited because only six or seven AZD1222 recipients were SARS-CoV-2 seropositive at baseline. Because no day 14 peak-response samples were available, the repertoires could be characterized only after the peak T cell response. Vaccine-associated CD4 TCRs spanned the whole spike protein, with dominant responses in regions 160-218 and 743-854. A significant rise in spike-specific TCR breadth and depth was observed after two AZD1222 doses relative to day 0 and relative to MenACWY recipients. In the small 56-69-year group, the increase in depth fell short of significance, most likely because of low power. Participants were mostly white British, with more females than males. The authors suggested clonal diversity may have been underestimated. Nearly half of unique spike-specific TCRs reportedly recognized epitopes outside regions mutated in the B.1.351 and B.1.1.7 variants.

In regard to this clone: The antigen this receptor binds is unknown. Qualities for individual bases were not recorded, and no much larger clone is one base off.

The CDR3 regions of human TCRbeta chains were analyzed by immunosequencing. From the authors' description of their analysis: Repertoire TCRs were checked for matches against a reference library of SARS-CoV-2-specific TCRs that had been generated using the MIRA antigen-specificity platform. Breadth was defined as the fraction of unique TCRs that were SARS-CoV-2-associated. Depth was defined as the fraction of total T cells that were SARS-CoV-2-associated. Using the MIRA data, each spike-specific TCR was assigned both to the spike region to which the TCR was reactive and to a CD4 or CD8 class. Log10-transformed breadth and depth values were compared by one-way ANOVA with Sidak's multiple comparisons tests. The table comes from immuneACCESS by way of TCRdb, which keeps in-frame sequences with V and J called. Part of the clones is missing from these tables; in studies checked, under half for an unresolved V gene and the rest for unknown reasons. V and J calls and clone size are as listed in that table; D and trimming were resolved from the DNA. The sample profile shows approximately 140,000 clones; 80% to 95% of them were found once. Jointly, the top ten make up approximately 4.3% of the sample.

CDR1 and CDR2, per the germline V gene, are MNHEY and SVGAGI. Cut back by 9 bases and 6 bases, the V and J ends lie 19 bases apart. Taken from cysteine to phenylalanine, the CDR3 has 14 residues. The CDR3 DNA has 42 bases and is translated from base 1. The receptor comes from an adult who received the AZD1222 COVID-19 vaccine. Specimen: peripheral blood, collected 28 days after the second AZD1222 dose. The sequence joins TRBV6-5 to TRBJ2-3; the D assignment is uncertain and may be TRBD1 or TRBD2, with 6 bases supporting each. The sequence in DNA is TGTGCCAGTTTAACTAGCCCGGGGGCGGATACGCAGTATTTT. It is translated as CASLTSPGADTQYF.